This entry is about one T cell receptor beta chain. No antigen is known for it. The data belong to a study of shared clonotypes between healthy human individuals. Broader study findings: The represented genetic and exposure-history diversity was limited by the small number of donors.

Germline trimming cut 1 base from V and 7 bases from J; bases unmatched to any gene: 7. Germline lookup yields CDR1 MNHNS and CDR2 SASEGT. CDR3 length: 15 residues. Here immunoSEQ multiplex PCR was the method, and the copy in TCRdb shows in-frame clones only, minus some. Among some 500,000 clones listed, 79% were seen once. HIV-negative, healthy adults without recent acute infections or vaccinations were the donors. The source material was PBMCs. This TCR was sampled from a woman aged 40 to 50 in good health. Some clones in this sample may be carry-over from other donors' samples. The chain uses TRBV6-1 and TRBJ1-1; 9 bases agree with TRBD1. This CDR3 is CASSEVAGQGFEAFF. The CDR3 DNA reads as TGTGCCAGCAGTGAAGTGGCGGGACAGGGTTTTGAAGCTTTCTTT.